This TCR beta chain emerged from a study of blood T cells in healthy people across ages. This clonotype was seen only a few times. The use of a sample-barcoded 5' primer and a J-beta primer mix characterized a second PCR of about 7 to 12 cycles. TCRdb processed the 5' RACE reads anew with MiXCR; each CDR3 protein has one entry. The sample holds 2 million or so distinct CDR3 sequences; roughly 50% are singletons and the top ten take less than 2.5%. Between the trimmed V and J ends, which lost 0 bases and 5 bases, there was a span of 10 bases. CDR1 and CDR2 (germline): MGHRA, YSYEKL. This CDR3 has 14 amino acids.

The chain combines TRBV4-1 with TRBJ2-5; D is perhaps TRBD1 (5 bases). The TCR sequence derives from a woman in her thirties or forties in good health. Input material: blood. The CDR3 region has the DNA TGCGCCAGCAGCCAAGATAGTCCAGGGGAGACCCAGTACTTC. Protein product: CASSQDSPGETQYF.